The 6 T cell receptor beta chains given below trace back to one sample, sequenced in a study of CD8 T cells in Susac syndrome. The authors reverse transcribed about 0.5 to 1 ug RNA with random hexamers. Using its own MiXCR run on the immunoSEQ multiplex PCR reads, TCRdb lists one record per CDR3 protein. The sample has 80,000 or so distinct CDR3 sequences; around 94% are singletons. Specimen: CD8+ T cells from PBMCs. The source of these receptors is a human donor in good health.

This clonotype was seen a few times. The chain carries TRBV29-1 and TRBJ2-7; no definite D call. Germline CDR1 reads SQVTM; CDR2 reads ANQGSEA. The ends were cut back, 5 bases at V and 5 bases at J, with 7 bases in the middle. The CDR3 extends over 10 amino acids. The CDR3 spells CSVSGDEQYF. The CDR3, as DNA: TGCAGCGTTTCAGGAGACGAGCAGTACTTC.

The chain combines TRBV4-1 with TRBJ2-5; unclear D gene. V was trimmed by 4 bases and J by 0 bases, leaving 12 bases between them. The CDR3 runs 15 residues. Germline V lookup: CDR1 MGHRA, CDR2 YSYEKL. This CDR3 reads CASSRTTINQETQYF. In DNA form, the CDR3 reads TGCGCCAGCAGCCGAACTACTATCAACCAAGAGACCCAGTACTTC.

The chain has TRBV9 and TRBJ2-3; TRBD1 agrees at 9 bases. The CDR3 has 16 amino acids. Per germline, CDR1 SGDLS and CDR2 YYNGEE. V was pared by 4 bases and J by 3 bases, with 9 bases of the junction left unmatched. Written as DNA, the CDR3 is TGTGCCAGCAGCTCCCCGGACAGGGGAGGGACAGATACGCAGTATTTT. This translates into CASSSPDRGGTDTQYF.

The rearrangement links TRBV10-2 to TRBJ1-5; 8 bases are a match to TRBD1. V was clipped by 4 bases and J by 5 bases; unmatched bases: 4. Germline V CDR1 and CDR2: WSHSY, SAAADI. This CDR3 region has 14 residues. In DNA form, the CDR3 reads TGCGCCAGCAGTGGGGCAGGGGGCGATCAGCCCCAGCATTTT. This gives the protein CASSGAGGDQPQHF.

The V gene is TRBV27, the J gene TRBJ2-7; no firm D call. The V end lost 6 bases, the J end lost 3 bases, and 15 bases lay between the germline ends. The CDR3 has 14 residues. Per germline, CDR1 MNHEY and CDR2 SMNVEV (reference sequence). CDR3 residues: CASSSSALGYEQYV. CDR3 nucleotide sequence: TGTGCCAGCAGCTCGAGTGCTCTGGGCTACGAGCAGTACGTC.

The rearrangement joins TRBV20-1 to TRBJ2-1, with 9 bases identical to TRBD2. This CDR3 has 16 residues. The trim removed 0 bases at V and 2 bases at J, leaving 5 bases unmatched. CDR1 DFQATT and CDR2 SNEGSKA come from the germline V gene (reference sequence). As DNA, the CDR3 is TGCAGTGCTAGAGATAGCGGGAGTGGCCCCTACAATGAGCAGTTCTTC. Its protein product is CSARDSGSGPYNEQFF.